Listed here are 32 T cell receptor beta chains from one sample, sequenced in a study of blood T cell repertoires in COVID-19. The method was immunoSEQ multiplex PCR; TCRdb's version includes in-frame clones alone and lacks a portion of them. Among about 100,000 clones, around nine tenths were seen once, and the ten largest hold 5%. The sequenced sample consisted of peripheral blood. These TCRs come from a human donor in a cohort sampled during active COVID-19.

The rearrangement links TRBV2 to TRBJ2-7, with D possibly matching TRBD2 (6 bases). Germline V gene sequence: CDR1 SNHLY, CDR2 FYNNEI. V was cut by 3 bases and J by 6 bases, with 15 bases left in between. The CDR3 sequence is 14 residues long. CDR3 nucleotides: TGTGCCAGCAGTGATACGGGGGTGGTAAGCGAGCAGTACTTC. It translates to CASSDTGVVSEQYF.

J is TRBJ2-1 and V is TRBV3-1 (or the pseudogene TRBV3-2); no firm D call. The CDR3 runs 13 residues. Germline CDR1 is LGHDT and CDR2 is YNNKEL (reference sequence). V lost 3 bases and J 6 bases, leaving 9 bases between the germline ends. In DNA form, the CDR3 reads TGTGCCAGCAGCCATCAGTCTAGCAATGAGCAGTTCTTC. Translated: CASSHQSSNEQFF.

In DNA, the CDR3 is TGTGCCAGCAGCTCGCTTCCCCGGGACAGGGGGGGCGATCAGCCCCAGCATTTT. This encodes CASSSLPRDRGGDQPQHF. V and J are TRBV5-5 and TRBJ1-5; 11 bases match TRBD1. Germline CDR1 and CDR2: SGHKS and YYEKEE (reference sequence). Trimming cost V 3 bases and J 5 bases; bases outside gene matches: 13. The CDR3 is 18 residues long.

This clone was counted a single time. The J gene is TRBJ2-7, the V gene TRBV10-2; 7 nucleotides match TRBD2. Germline V gives CDR1 WSHSY, CDR2 SAAADI. V shed 6 bases, J shed 3 bases, and the junction held 14 bases outside the gene matches. The length of the CDR3 is 16 residues. The CDR3 bases are TGCGCCAGCAGCAGTCCCGGGACTACAACCTACTACGAGCAGTACTTC. This sequence encodes CASSSPGTTTYYEQYF.

The chain joins TRBV5-1 to TRBJ2-1; TRBD2 aligns across 14 bases. Trimming at V came to 4 bases and at J to 9 bases, leaving 9 bases not matched to a gene. Germline loops: CDR1 SGHRS, CDR2 YFSETQ. This CDR3 has 16 residues. CDR3 nucleotide sequence: TGCGCCAGCAGCGCCGAGGGACTAGCGGGAGCTGCTGAGCAGTTCTTC. Translation gives CASSAEGLAGAAEQFF.

The count of this clone is one. V and J are TRBV7-9 and TRBJ2-7, with D possibly matching TRBD2 (5 bases). The CDR3 covers 13 residues. Trimming removed 6 bases from V and 5 bases from J, with 14 bases in between. The germline V gene has CDR1 SEHNR and CDR2 FQNEAQ (reference sequence). The CDR3 region is CASRDGGIHEQYF. The CDR3 DNA follows: TGTGCCAGCAGGGACGGAGGAATCCACGAGCAGTACTTC.

The chain has TRBV5-5 and TRBJ2-7; TRBD1 matches 8 bases. The CDR3 runs 15 residues. The V gene's germline CDR1 is SGHKS and CDR2 YYEKEE (reference sequence). Trimming removed 5 bases from V and 4 bases from J; junction bases left unmatched: 11. For the CDR3, the DNA is TGTGCCAGCAGACGCTTCGGGCAGGGGGCTTACGAGCAGTACTTC. Protein: CASRRFGQGAYEQYF.

This clone was found once. This chain uses TRBV28 with TRBJ1-1; no definite D call. The CDR3 spans 14 residues. Germline assignment: CDR1 MDHEN and CDR2 SYDVKM. Trimming cost V 6 bases and J 3 bases, with 14 bases left between them. CDR3 region: CASSPPTQDTEAFF. CDR3 bases: TGTGCCAGCAGCCCCCCTACCCAGGACACTGAAGCTTTCTTT.

The sample holds one count of this clone. The chain joins TRBV19 to TRBJ2-1; TRBD1 might be the D (6 bases). The CDR3 is 16 residues long. Germline V CDR1 and CDR2: LNHDA, SQIVND (reference sequence). V dropped 4 bases and J dropped 7 bases, with 20 bases sitting between them. The chain's CDR3 is CASSTQGTLIGNEQFF. Here the CDR3 DNA reads TGTGCCAGTAGTACCCAGGGGACGTTAATCGGTAATGAGCAGTTCTTC. The variable domain in full, completed from reference TRBV19 and TRBJ2-1, reads DGGITQSPKYLFRKEGQNVTLSCEQNLNHDAMYWYRQDPGQGLRLIYYSQIVNDFQKGDIAEGYSVSREKKESFPLTVTSAQKNPTAFYLCASSTQGTLIGNEQFFGPGTRLTVL.

The rearrangement uses TRBV7-8 and TRBJ2-1; 8 bases line up with TRBD2. There are 16 residues in the CDR3. V shed 3 bases and J 3 bases; nucleotides not matched to a gene: 7. CDR1 SGHVS and CDR2 FQNEAQ come from the germline V gene. The CDR3, as DNA: TGTGCCAGCAGCTTTTCGAGTAGCGGGGTCTACAATGAGCAGTTCTTC. It specifies CASSFSSSGVYNEQFF.

This chain links TRBV7-2 with TRBJ1-2; D call uncertain. Per the germline V gene, CDR1 is SGHTA and CDR2 is FQGNSA. Trimming took 2 bases from V and 2 from J, leaving 9 bases between them. CDR3 size: 14 residues. CDR3 sequence (DNA): TGTGCCAGCAGCTTATTGAGGCTGAACTATGGCTACACCTTC. Translation gives CASSLLRLNYGYTF.

The J gene is TRBJ1-4, the V gene TRBV19, with D unresolved. V was trimmed by 3 bases and J by 6 bases, leaving 17 bases between them. The CDR3 contains 16 residues. Germline values: CDR1 LNHDA, CDR2 SQIVND (reference sequence). The CDR3 spells CASSIGRVGIHEKLFF. CDR3 coding DNA: TGTGCCAGTAGTATCGGGCGGGTAGGAATCCATGAAAAACTGTTTTTT.

The gene calls are TRBV7-2 and TRBJ1-2; D remains unclear. The germline V and J ends were trimmed by 0 bases and 3 bases, with 8 bases remaining between them. The CDR3 runs 14 residues. Germline-derived CDR1 and CDR2 are SGHTA and FQGNSA. CDR3 in DNA: TGTGCCAGCAGCTTAGCGAGGAGGGACTATGGCTACACCTTC. Translating it yields CASSLARRDYGYTF.

The V call is TRBV3-1 (or the pseudogene TRBV3-2), the J call TRBJ2-3; 7 nucleotides line up with TRBD2. Per germline, CDR1 LGHDT and CDR2 YNNKEL (reference sequence). After removal of 0 bases from V and 6 bases from J, the junction contained 6 bases not matched to a gene. The CDR3 runs to 15 residues. Here the CDR3 reads CASSQDAGAVDTQYF. The CDR3 DNA sequence: TGTGCCAGCAGCCAAGACGCGGGAGCGGTGGATACGCAGTATTTT.

This chain joins TRBV6-5 and TRBJ2-5; D call uncertain. Germline CDR1 MNHEY, CDR2 SVGAGI. The CDR3 spans 13 residues. The V and J ends lost 2 bases and 6 bases respectively, with 10 bases between them. CDR3: CASSYGLEKTQYF. CDR3 DNA: TGTGCCAGCAGTTACGGTCTAGAAAAGACCCAGTACTTC.

V and J are TRBV4-1 and TRBJ2-4; 8 bases line up with TRBD1. Germline CDR1 is MGHRA and CDR2 is YSYEKL. The J segment lost 2 bases and the V segment lost 3 bases, leaving 9 bases of the junction unmatched. The CDR3 is 17 residues long. The DNA for the CDR3 is TGCGCCAGCAGCCAGCCACTCCAGGGGGCATCCAAAAACATTCAGTACTTC. It codes for CASSQPLQGASKNIQYF.

This chain connects TRBV4-2 to TRBJ2-5, with 7 bases that match TRBD1. CDR1 is LGHNA and CDR2 is YNFKEQ in the germline V gene. The CDR3 covers 15 residues. The junction had 6 bases not matched to a gene; V was cut back by 4 bases and J by 1 base. The CDR3 here is CASSLSGQSQETQYF. In nucleotides, the CDR3 is TGTGCCAGCAGCCTATCGGGACAGTCCCAAGAGACCCAGTACTTC.

This clone was detected a few times. This chain connects TRBV5-1 to TRBJ2-2; D is unresolved. CDR1 is SGHRS and CDR2 is YFSETQ in the germline V gene. V was trimmed by 0 bases and J by 6 bases, leaving 3 bases between them. The CDR3 contains 12 residues. In nucleotides, the CDR3 is TGCGCCAGCAGCTTGGGGCCCGGGGAGCTGTTTTTT. Protein product: CASSLGPGELFF.

The chain couples TRBV4-1 to TRBJ2-7; no firm D call. Germline V gene lookup returns CDR1 MGHRA and CDR2 YSYEKL. Trimming left V 2 bases short and J 4 bases short, with 6 bases between. The CDR3 contains 12 residues. This CDR3 reads CASSQTGYEQYF. Here the CDR3 DNA reads TGCGCCAGCAGCCAAACGGGTTACGAGCAGTACTTC.

The chain employs TRBV6-6 and TRBJ2-7; D is ambiguous. This CDR3 region has 12 residues. V shed 7 bases and J shed 4 bases, with 11 bases lying between them. The germline CDR1 and CDR2 sequences are MNHNY and SVGAGI (reference sequence). CDR3 amino acids: CASTTGPYEQYF. The CDR3 DNA reads as TGTGCCAGCACCACCGGTCCGTACGAGCAGTACTTC.

The chain joins TRBV12-3 or TRBV12-4 to TRBJ1-1; D is undetermined. The CDR3 is made up of 12 amino acids. V was cut by 5 bases and J by 6 bases, with 10 bases left in between. The CDR3 coding sequence is TGTGCCAGCAGTCTTCTTGGGCCTGAAGCTTTCTTT. This sequence encodes CASSLLGPEAFF.

The rearrangement uses TRBV6-5 and TRBJ2-7, with 9 bases matching TRBD1. The V and J ends lost 2 bases and 2 bases, in that order; junction bases with no gene match: 4. This CDR3 is built from 15 residues. Germline-derived CDR1 and CDR2 are MNHEY and SVGAGI. CDR3 nucleotide sequence: TGTGCCAGCAGTTACCGGGACAGGGCGACCTACGAGCAGTACTTC. This codes for CASSYRDRATYEQYF.

The J gene is TRBJ2-7, the V gene TRBV5-1, with no clear D. The ends were cut back, 4 bases at V and 5 bases at J, with 16 bases in the middle. The CDR3 totals 14 residues. The germline gives CDR1 SGHRS, CDR2 YFSETQ. The CDR3 sequence: CASSPSTRLDEQYF. DNA for the CDR3: TGCGCCAGCAGCCCCTCCACCAGGCTCGACGAGCAGTACTTC.

This clone was seen a handful of times. V and J are TRBV7-9 and TRBJ2-7; weak D call: TRBD2 (6 bases). CDR1 SEHNR and CDR2 FQNEAQ come from the germline V gene (reference sequence). The CDR3 runs 16 residues. The V end lost 0 bases, the J end lost 0 bases, and 12 bases lay between the germline ends. The CDR3 DNA sequence: TGTGCCAGCAGCTTAGCGGGGACGGGGGTCTCCTACGAGCAGTACTTC. It is translated as CASSLAGTGVSYEQYF.

The chain is built from TRBV5-1 and TRBJ2-2; 10 bases map to TRBD1. CDR3 length: 16 residues. From germline, CDR1 is SGHRS and CDR2 YFSETQ. The V and J ends lost 5 bases and 5 bases, in that order; junction bases with no gene match: 9. The CDR3 DNA sequence: TGCGCCAGCAGGGACAGGGGGGTCGGGCAGACCGGGGAGCTGTTTTTT. The encoded protein is CASRDRGVGQTGELFF.

This clone was picked up a small number of times. The V gene is TRBV29-1, the J gene TRBJ1-3, with D possibly matching TRBD1 (6 bases). This CDR3 is built from 15 residues. Germline values: CDR1 SQVTM, CDR2 ANQGSEA. Trimming left V 6 bases short and J 3 bases short, with 18 bases between. CDR3 bases: TGCAGCGTCAGAGGGGGGGCCGGTGGTGGAAACACCATATATTTT. Translated: CSVRGGAGGGNTIYF.

The chain links TRBV24-1 to TRBJ2-3, with 7 bases matching TRBD1. This CDR3 is built from 15 residues. CDR1 is KGHDR and CDR2 is SFDVKD in the germline V gene. V was pared by 3 bases and J by 7 bases, with 9 bases of the junction left unmatched. The CDR3 sequence is CATSDPQGRENTQYF. CDR3 nucleotides: TGTGCCACCAGTGATCCACAGGGGCGCGAAAATACGCAGTATTTT.

The chain links TRBV15 to TRBJ1-5, with D perhaps TRBD1 (5 bases). The CDR3 runs to 19 residues. Germline CDR1 and CDR2: LNHNV and YYDKDF (reference sequence). Trimming shortened V by 5 bases and J by 1 base, and 24 bases separated the two germline ends. The CDR3 is CATSEPGSLGGLSNQPQHF. In DNA form, the CDR3 reads TGTGCCACCAGCGAACCCGGGTCCCTCGGGGGGTTGAGCAATCAGCCCCAGCATTTT.

The chain is built from TRBV29-1 and TRBJ1-1; 9 bases line up with TRBD1. There are 14 residues in the CDR3. V lost 3 bases and J lost 3; bases outside the gene matches: 5. Germline V gene lookup returns CDR1 SQVTM and CDR2 ANQGSEA. As DNA, the CDR3 is TGCAGCGTTGATCCGGGACAGGGTGACACTGAAGCTTTCTTT. This sequence encodes CSVDPGQGDTEAFF.

The gene calls are TRBV6-5 and TRBJ2-3, with no clear D. Germline CDR1 MNHEY, CDR2 SVGAGI. The CDR3 is 13 amino acids. The V end was cut by 8 bases, the J end by 4 bases, with 13 bases between. This chain's CDR3 is CASRKPSSDTQYF. CDR3 DNA: TGTGCCAGCCGTAAACCAAGCTCAGATACGCAGTATTTT.

The gene calls are TRBV19 and TRBJ1-5; D might be TRBD1 (6 bases). V lost 0 bases to trimming and J lost 0 bases, with 12 bases between them. The CDR3 extends over 17 amino acids. CDR1 is LNHDA and CDR2 is SQIVND in the germline V gene (reference sequence). As DNA, the CDR3 is TGTGCCAGTAGTATAGATACAGGGTTCGATAGCAATCAGCCCCAGCATTTT. Translation: CASSIDTGFDSNQPQHF.

CDR3 nucleotide sequence: TGTGCCAGCAGCCCCCGGGTTGACGAGCAGTACTTC. As protein: CASSPRVDEQYF. V and J are TRBV7-9 and TRBJ2-7; no definite D call. This CDR3 region has 12 residues. The germline V and J ends were trimmed by 5 bases and 5 bases, with 10 bases remaining between them. Germline CDR1 is SEHNR and CDR2 is FQNEAQ (reference sequence).